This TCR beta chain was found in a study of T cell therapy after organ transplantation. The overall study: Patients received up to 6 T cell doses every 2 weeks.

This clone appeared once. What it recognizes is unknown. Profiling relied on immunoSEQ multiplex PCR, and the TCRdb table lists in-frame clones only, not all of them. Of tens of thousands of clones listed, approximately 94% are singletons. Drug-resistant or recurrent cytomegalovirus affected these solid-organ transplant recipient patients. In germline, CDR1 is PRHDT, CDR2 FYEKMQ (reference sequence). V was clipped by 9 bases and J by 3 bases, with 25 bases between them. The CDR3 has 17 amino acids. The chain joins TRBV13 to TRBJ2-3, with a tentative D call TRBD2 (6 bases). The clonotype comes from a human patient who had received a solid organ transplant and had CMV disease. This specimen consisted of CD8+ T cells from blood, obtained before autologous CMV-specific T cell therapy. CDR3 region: CASGPGREAIGTDTQYF. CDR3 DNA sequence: TGTGCCAGTGGGCCTGGCAGGGAGGCCATAGGTACAGATACGCAGTATTTT. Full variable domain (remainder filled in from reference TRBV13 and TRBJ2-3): AAGVIQSPRHLIKEKRETATLKCYPIPRHDTVYWYQQGPGQDPQFLISFYEKMQSDKGSIPDRFSAQQFSDYHSELNMSSLELGDSALYFCASGPGREAIGTDTQYFGPGTRLTVL.